This T cell receptor beta chain is drawn from a study of blood T cells in healthy people across ages. Primers used in a second PCR of about 7 to 12 cycles were a sample-barcoded 5' primer and a J-beta primer mix. TCRdb recomputed calls from the 5' RACE reads with MiXCR, one row per CDR3 protein. The sample shows 760,000 or so distinct CDR3 sequences, 20% to 30% of them seen only once. V was shortened by 3 bases and J by 5 bases, with 4 bases between the two germline ends. The CDR3 length is 11 residues. Per the germline V gene, CDR1 is SNHLY and CDR2 is FYNNEI. This clonotype came up a few times. Per-sample PBMC isolation yielded at least 6 million cells. These data also featured in a second study, about T cells of mothers and their children.

The gene calls are TRBV2 and TRBJ2-5; no reliable D call. Material: blood. The receptor comes from a boy younger than 18 in good health. CDR3: CASSDWETQYF. CDR3 DNA: TGTGCCAGCAGTGATTGGGAGACCCAGTACTTC.